Shown below are 23 T cell receptor beta chains from a single sample sequenced in a study of blood T cell repertoires in COVID-19 (dated by TCRdb to between 2020 and 2021). Libraries were made using the immunoSEQ multiplex PCR assay. The table comes from immuneACCESS by way of TCRdb, which keeps in-frame sequences with V and J called. Part of the clones is missing from these tables; in studies checked, under half for an unresolved V gene and the rest for unknown reasons. This sample holds tens of thousands of clones; 86% were observed only once. 1% to 1.5% of the sample is taken by the ten largest. Material: peripheral blood. These receptor sequences come from an elderly woman with acute or convalescent COVID-19.

The rearrangement uses TRBV7-9 and TRBJ2-1, with a tentative D call TRBD2 (6 bases). This CDR3 spans 14 amino acids. Germline V gene sequence: CDR1 SEHNR, CDR2 FQNEAQ (reference sequence). Trimming removed 4 bases from V and 8 bases from J, with 15 bases in between. CDR3 DNA sequence: TGTGCCAGCAGCTCAAGGACTACCACGGATGAGCAGTTCTTC. Amino acid sequence: CASSSRTTTDEQFF.

V usage is TRBV7-2 and J usage is TRBJ2-2, with D perhaps matching TRBD1 (6 bases). Trimming removed 5 bases at V and 5 bases at J, with 15 bases between. This CDR3 is 15 amino acids long. Germline CDR1 SGHTA, CDR2 FQGNSA. The CDR3 spells CASSTWGPGTGELFF. The CDR3, as DNA: TGTGCCAGCAGCACATGGGGGCCGGGGACCGGGGAGCTGTTTTTT. The variable domain in full, completed from reference TRBV7-2 and TRBJ2-2, reads GAGVSQSPSNKVTEKGKDVELRCDPISGHTALYWYRQSLGQGLEFLIYFQGNSAPDKSGLPSDRFSAERTGGSVSTLTIQRTQQEDSAVYLCASSTWGPGTGELFFGEGSRLTVL.

This clone was recorded once. The J gene is TRBJ1-1, the V gene TRBV11-2; D may be TRBD1 (5 bases). Germline V gives CDR1 SGHAT, CDR2 FQNNGV. The CDR3 sequence is 14 residues long. The V end was cut by 8 bases, the J end by 6 bases, with 19 bases between. CDR3 sequence: CASLGLGGIAEAFF. CDR3 nucleotides: TGTGCCAGCTTAGGGTTGGGGGGAATAGCTGAAGCTTTCTTT.

The rearrangement links TRBV5-5 to TRBJ1-2, with TRBD1 identical over 11 bases. Germline values: CDR1 SGHKS, CDR2 YYEKEE (reference sequence). The CDR3 is 15 amino acids. The trim removed 3 bases at V and 4 bases at J, leaving 5 bases unmatched. The CDR3, as DNA: TGTGCCAGCAGCTGGGACAGGGGGAGCGGCTATGGCTACACCTTC. This translates into CASSWDRGSGYGYTF.

The chain links TRBV29-1 to TRBJ2-7; D is possibly TRBD1 (5 bases). The CDR3 is 16 residues long. Germline loops: CDR1 SQVTM, CDR2 ANQGSEA. Trimming took 2 bases from V and 0 from J, leaving 17 bases between them. As DNA, the CDR3 is TGCAGCGTTGAATCAGAGGTCAGGGCTCTCTCCTACGAGCAGTACTTC. Translation: CSVESEVRALSYEQYF.

V and J are TRBV28 and TRBJ1-6; TRBD1 matches 7 bases. The CDR3 runs to 13 residues. Trimming cost V 6 bases and J 9 bases; bases outside gene matches: 5. Germline V gene sequence: CDR1 MDHEN, CDR2 SYDVKM. The CDR3 is CASRTGTFSPLHF. In DNA form, the CDR3 reads TGTGCCAGCAGGACAGGGACTTTTTCACCCCTCCACTTT.

The chain joins TRBV6-5 to TRBJ1-2; D gene ambiguous. Germline V gene lookup returns CDR1 MNHEY and CDR2 SVGAGI. CDR3 length: 13 residues. Trimming pared 8 bases from V and 3 bases from J, leaving 13 bases between. CDR3 sequence reads: CASGRPGDYGYTF. The CDR3 nucleotides read TGTGCCAGCGGGAGACCAGGCGACTATGGCTACACCTTC.

The chain has TRBV7-6 and TRBJ2-3, with D perhaps TRBD2 (6 bases). Germline lookup yields CDR1 SGHVS and CDR2 FNYEAQ. The CDR3 runs to 14 residues. V gave up 6 bases and J gave up 2 bases, with 12 bases separating them. This chain's CDR3 is CASRGGLSTDTQYF. In DNA form, the CDR3 reads TGTGCCAGCAGGGGGGGACTCTCCACAGATACGCAGTATTTT.

The genes are TRBV3-1 (or the pseudogene TRBV3-2) and TRBJ2-3; D may be TRBD1 (6 bases). CDR3 size: 14 residues. Trimming cost V 5 bases and J 6 bases, with 15 bases left between them. Germline values: CDR1 LGHDT, CDR2 YNNKEL (reference sequence). The CDR3 coding sequence is TGTGCCAGCAGCGCTGACAGGTTTTCCGATACGCAGTATTTT. As protein: CASSADRFSDTQYF.

The chain joins TRBV25-1 to TRBJ2-1, with 10 positions matching TRBD2. The CDR3 has 15 residues. Trimming cost V 6 bases and J 9 bases; bases outside gene matches: 11. Germline V gene data show CDR1 as MGHDK and CDR2 as SYGVNS. Written as DNA, the CDR3 is TGTGCCAGCAGAGTAGCGGGAGGCACATGGGGTGAGCAGTTCTTC. Protein: CASRVAGGTWGEQFF.

This sequence joins TRBV27 and TRBJ1-2, with D uncertain. The CDR3 runs to 14 residues. V was cut by 5 bases and J by 7 bases, with 17 bases left in between. Germline CDR1 reads MNHEY; CDR2 reads SMNVEV (reference sequence). The chain's CDR3 is CASSLRHGSGGYTF. DNA of the CDR3: TGTGCCAGCAGTCTCAGACATGGGTCCGGTGGCTACACCTTC.

This clone was observed a handful of times. The J gene is TRBJ1-2, the V gene TRBV5-6, with TRBD1 as a possible D gene (6 bases). V shed 4 bases and J shed 8 bases, with 21 bases lying between them. CDR3 length: 15 amino acids. The germline V gene encodes CDR1 SGHDT and CDR2 YYEEEE. CDR3 protein: CASSQFYQGKRGYTF. The CDR3 DNA sequence: TGTGCCAGCAGCCAATTCTACCAGGGGAAACGCGGCTACACCTTC.

The chain recombines TRBV30 with TRBJ1-1; D is ambiguous. The V gene lost 5 bases and the J gene lost 0 bases, with 7 bases spanning the gap. Germline V lookup: CDR1 GTSNPN, CDR2 SVGIG (reference sequence). The CDR3 extends over 12 amino acids. CDR3 in DNA: TGTGCCTGGGACAACATGAACACTGAAGCTTTCTTT. Translating gives CAWDNMNTEAFF.

The rearrangement links TRBV5-1 to TRBJ1-1, with unresolved D. Germline CDR1 and CDR2: SGHRS and YFSETQ. V was pared by 4 bases and J by 0 bases, with 13 bases between. The CDR3 runs 15 residues. The CDR3: CASSPLQNMNTEAFF. CDR3 DNA sequence: TGCGCCAGCAGCCCCCTTCAGAATATGAACACTGAAGCTTTCTTT.

V gene TRBV11-2 combines with J gene TRBJ2-5; TRBD1 matches at 7 bases. V was pared by 3 bases and J by 3 bases, with 7 bases of the junction left unmatched. CDR1 and CDR2 (germline): SGHAT, FQNNGV. The CDR3 sequence is 15 residues long. The CDR3: CASSFQTGTEETQYF. CDR3 DNA sequence: TGTGCCAGCAGCTTCCAGACAGGGACGGAAGAGACCCAGTACTTC.

This chain joins TRBV10-3 and TRBJ1-4; no clear D. CDR1 and CDR2 (germline): ENHRY, SYGVKD. With 2 bases removed from V and 0 bases from J, the gap between germline ends came to 13 bases. The length of the CDR3 is 17 residues. The DNA for the CDR3 is TGTGCCATCAGTGAGAATCCCCCGGGGTCAACTAATGAAAAACTGTTTTTT. Amino acid sequence: CAISENPPGSTNEKLFF.

This sequence joins TRBV11-2 and TRBJ1-2; D gene uncertain. Trimming stripped 6 bases from V and 8 bases from J, with 19 bases between. The CDR3 contains 14 residues. Per germline, CDR1 SGHAT and CDR2 FQNNGV. The CDR3 here is CASRKSGDSIGYTF. The CDR3 nucleotides read TGTGCCAGCAGAAAGAGCGGGGATTCTATAGGCTACACCTTC.

V is TRBV19 and J is TRBJ1-5; D is uncertain. The CDR3 is 13 amino acids. From germline, CDR1 is LNHDA and CDR2 SQIVND (reference sequence). The V end was cut by 6 bases, the J end by 2 bases, with 8 bases between. This CDR3 is CASSGSGNQPQHF. CDR3 in DNA: TGTGCCAGTAGCGGGTCGGGCAATCAGCCCCAGCATTTT. The full variable domain, in which reference TRBV19 and TRBJ1-5 provide the parts outside the CDR3, is DGGITQSPKYLFRKEGQNVTLSCEQNLNHDAMYWYRQDPGQGLRLIYYSQIVNDFQKGDIAEGYSVSREKKESFPLTVTSAQKNPTAFYLCASSGSGNQPQHFGDGTRLSIL.

The rearrangement uses TRBV29-1 and TRBJ1-4; TRBD1 aligns across 9 bases. The CDR3 contains 14 residues. The germline gives CDR1 SQVTM, CDR2 ANQGSEA. The V gene end was trimmed by 7 bases and the J gene end by 6 bases; junction bases not matched to a gene: 9. CDR3 amino acids: CSATSGTGYEKLFF. The CDR3 bases are TGCAGCGCCACGTCCGGGACAGGGTATGAAAAACTGTTTTTT.

This CDR3 is CASVGGDQTTLNQPQHF. The CDR3, as DNA: TGTGCCAGTGTCGGGGGGGACCAGACTACTCTCAATCAGCCCCAGCATTTT. The chain carries TRBV19 and TRBJ1-5; weak D call: TRBD1 (5 bases). The CDR3 covers 17 residues. The germline V and J ends were trimmed by 8 bases and 3 bases, with 23 bases remaining between them. CDR1 is LNHDA, CDR2 SQIVND, per germline (reference sequence).

The chain has TRBV19 and TRBJ2-1, with 10 bases lining up with TRBD2. From germline, CDR1 is LNHDA and CDR2 SQIVND (reference sequence). With V trimmed by 5 bases and J by 11 bases, 12 bases remained unmatched. CDR3 length equals 15 residues. CDR3 bases: TGTGCCAGTAGTGGCGCCAGCGGGGGGGCTCGTAAGCAGTTCTTC. This encodes CASSGASGGARKQFF.

This clone was picked up a small number of times. The chain couples TRBV6-5 to TRBJ1-3; D might be TRBD1 (5 bases). The germline V gene encodes CDR1 MNHEY and CDR2 SVGAGI. V was trimmed by 8 bases and J by 2 bases, leaving 10 bases between them. The length of the CDR3 is 13 residues. CDR3 sequence reads: CASGSGPGNTIYF. The CDR3 bases are TGTGCCAGCGGGTCAGGGCCTGGAAACACCATATATTTT.

The DNA for the CDR3 is TGTGCCAGCAGCTTAGTTGCAGCGGTACAAGAGACCCAGTACTTC. This gives the protein CASSLVAAVQETQYF. V gene TRBV7-2 combines with J gene TRBJ2-5, with a tentative D call TRBD2 (5 bases). Germline-derived CDR1 and CDR2 are SGHTA and FQGNSA. Trimming left V 1 base short and J 2 bases short, with 11 bases between. The CDR3 is made up of 15 amino acids.